This T cell receptor beta chain is from a study of blood T cell repertoires in COVID-19. As for the study in general: Sample material is recorded as cDNA or gDNA derived from T cells, B-cell-depleted T cells, or PBMCs.

The length of the CDR3 is 13 residues. The V end was cut by 3 bases, the J end by 1 base, with 6 bases between. Germline V CDR1 and CDR2: SGHAT, FQNNGV. Measured with immunoSEQ multiplex PCR; TCRdb has only the in-frame clones, and not every one. The sample has about 160,000 clones, approximately 82% seen once; the top ten hold under 9%. The J gene is TRBJ1-2, the V gene TRBV11-2; D not certain. The sequence came from a woman between 35 and 50 years old with COVID-19, enrolled during active disease. Sequencing input: peripheral blood. In DNA form, the CDR3 reads TGTGCCAGCAGCTTCAGCGTTAACTATGGCTACACCTTC. Its translation is CASSFSVNYGYTF.